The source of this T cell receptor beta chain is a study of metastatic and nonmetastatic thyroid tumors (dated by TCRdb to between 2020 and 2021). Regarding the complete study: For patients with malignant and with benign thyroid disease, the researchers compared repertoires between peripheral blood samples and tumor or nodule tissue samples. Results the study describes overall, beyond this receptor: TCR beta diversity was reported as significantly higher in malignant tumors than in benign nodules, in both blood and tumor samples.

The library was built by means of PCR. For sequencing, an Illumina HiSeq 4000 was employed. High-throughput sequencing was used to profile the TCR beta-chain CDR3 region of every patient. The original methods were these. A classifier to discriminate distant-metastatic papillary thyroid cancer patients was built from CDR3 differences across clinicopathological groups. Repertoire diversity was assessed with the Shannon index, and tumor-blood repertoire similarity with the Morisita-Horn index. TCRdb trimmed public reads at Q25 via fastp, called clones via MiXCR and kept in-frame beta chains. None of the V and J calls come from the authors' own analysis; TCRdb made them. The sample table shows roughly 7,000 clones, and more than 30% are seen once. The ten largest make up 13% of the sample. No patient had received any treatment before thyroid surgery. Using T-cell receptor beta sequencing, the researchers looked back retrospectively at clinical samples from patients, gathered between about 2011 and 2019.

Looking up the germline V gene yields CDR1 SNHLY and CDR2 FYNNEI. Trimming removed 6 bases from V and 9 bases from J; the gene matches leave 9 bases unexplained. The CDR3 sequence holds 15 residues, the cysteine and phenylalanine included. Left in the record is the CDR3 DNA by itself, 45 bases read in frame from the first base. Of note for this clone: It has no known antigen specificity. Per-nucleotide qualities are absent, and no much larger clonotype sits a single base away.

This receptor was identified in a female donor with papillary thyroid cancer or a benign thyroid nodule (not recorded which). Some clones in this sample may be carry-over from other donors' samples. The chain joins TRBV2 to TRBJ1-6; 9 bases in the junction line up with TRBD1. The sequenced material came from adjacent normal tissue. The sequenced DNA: TGTGCCAGCAGCTCAGGGACAGGGCTTGGTTCACCCCTCCACTTT. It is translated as CASSSGTGLGSPLHF.